The 27 T cell receptor beta chains listed next were all sequenced from one sample in a study of long-term antiretroviral therapy in people with HIV. The authors ran the immunoSEQ assay, v3.0, at survey level. Profiling relied on immunoSEQ multiplex PCR, and the TCRdb table lists in-frame clones only, not all of them. This sample has over 25,000 clones, with 88% found just once. Source: unsorted PBMCs, taken 0.5 years after starting antiretroviral therapy. The receptors come from a woman aged 18-29 years with HIV.

This clone was recorded only once. The J gene is TRBJ2-2, the V gene TRBV5-1; maybe TRBD2 (5 bases). The V end was cut by 4 bases, the J end by 7 bases, with 11 bases between. This CDR3 has 13 amino acids. CDR1 is SGHRS and CDR2 is YFSETQ in the germline V gene. The CDR3 region is CASSAGLFGELFF. The CDR3 DNA sequence: TGCGCCAGCAGCGCGGGTCTATTCGGGGAGCTGTTTTTT.

This chain links TRBV6-5 with TRBJ2-1; a possible D gene is TRBD1 (6 bases). The CDR3 extends over 15 amino acids. CDR1 is MNHEY and CDR2 is SVGAGI in the germline V gene. The V gene lost 5 bases and the J gene lost 5 bases, with 16 bases spanning the gap. CDR3 region: CASSRQVLLNNEQFF. CDR3 in DNA: TGTGCCAGCAGTCGACAGGTCCTCCTAAACAATGAGCAGTTCTTC.

This clone occurred once. This chain connects TRBV9 to TRBJ1-6, with D possibly TRBD1 on 5 matching bases. V dropped 0 bases and J dropped 9 bases, with 10 bases sitting between them. Germline loops: CDR1 SGDLS, CDR2 YYNGEE. The CDR3 has 14 residues. CDR3 DNA: TGTGCCAGCAGCGTAGACCAGGGAGGTTCACCCCTCCACTTT. Translated: CASSVDQGGSPLHF.

The chain employs TRBV6-4 and TRBJ1-2, with a possible D match to TRBD1 (5 bases). This CDR3 has 13 amino acids. Per germline, CDR1 MRHNA and CDR2 SNTAGT. Trimming left V 5 bases short and J 7 bases short, with 14 bases between. The CDR3 is CASSLGQAGGYTF. The CDR3 region has the DNA TGTGCCAGCAGTCTAGGACAAGCTGGTGGCTACACCTTC.

The gene calls are TRBV5-1 and TRBJ1-1, with unresolved D. The CDR3 length is 13 residues. The germline V and J ends were trimmed by 4 bases and 3 bases, with 10 bases remaining between them. The germline V gene encodes CDR1 SGHRS and CDR2 YFSETQ. CDR3 sequence: CASSRHVDTEAFF. The CDR3 DNA is TGCGCCAGCAGCCGTCACGTCGACACTGAAGCTTTCTTT.

The chain couples TRBV28 to TRBJ2-1; 9 positions agree with TRBD1. V lost 5 bases, J lost 5 bases, and 10 bases stayed unmatched. The CDR3 runs 16 residues. Per germline, CDR1 MDHEN and CDR2 SYDVKM. CDR3 residues: CASSQHRGLGHNEQFF. The CDR3, as DNA: TGTGCCAGCAGTCAACACAGGGGGCTGGGCCACAATGAGCAGTTCTTC. The whole variable domain, filled in from reference TRBV28 and TRBJ2-1, reads DVKVTQSSRYLVKRTGEKVFLECVQDMDHENMFWYRQDPGLGLRLIYFSYDVKMKEKGDIPEGYSVSREKKERFSLILESASTNQTSMYLCASSQHRGLGHNEQFFGPGTRLTVL.

The V gene is TRBV6-5, the J gene TRBJ2-7, with D uncertain. Germline-derived CDR1 and CDR2 are MNHEY and SVGAGI. Trimming removed 0 bases at V and 3 bases at J, with 9 bases between. There are 14 residues in the CDR3. Here the CDR3 DNA reads TGTGCCAGCAGTTACTCCTCCGCGGTCTACGAGCAGTACTTC. It encodes CASSYSSAVYEQYF.

This clone is a singleton in its sample. The chain employs TRBV28 and TRBJ1-2; D possibly corresponds to TRBD1 (5 bases). Trimming cost V 7 bases and J 13 bases, with 19 bases left between them. Germline CDR1 and CDR2: MDHEN and SYDVKM. The CDR3 has 12 amino acids. The CDR3 is CASTRGAGSSTF. The CDR3 nucleotides are TGTGCCAGCACCCGCGGGGCAGGATCAAGCACCTTC.

The sample holds one count of this clone. This chain uses TRBV25-1 with TRBJ2-1; D may be TRBD1 or TRBD2 (5 bases each). The germline V and J ends were trimmed by 6 bases and 4 bases, with 16 bases remaining between them. The CDR3 contains 15 residues. Germline CDR1 reads MGHDK; CDR2 reads SYGVNS. The CDR3 reads CASRPPGPGYNEQFF. Here the CDR3 DNA reads TGTGCCAGCAGGCCCCCGGGGCCTGGTTACAATGAGCAGTTCTTC.

The V gene is TRBV12-1, the J gene TRBJ1-1. TRBV12-1 is deemed a pseudogene. This CDR3 has 13 residues. CDR3 sequence: CASSLPPGTEAFF. Here the CDR3 DNA reads TGTGCCAGCAGCTTGCCACCGGGGACTGAAGCTTTCTTT.

The chain is built from TRBV27 and TRBJ2-2, with D possibly being TRBD1 (6 bases). The CDR3 is 14 residues long. Germline-derived CDR1 and CDR2 are MNHEY and SMNVEV (reference sequence). Trimming took off 6 bases at V and 5 bases at J, with 13 bases between the two ends. For the CDR3, the DNA is TGTGCCAGCAGATGGGCAGGGGAGACCGGGGAGCTGTTTTTT. Residues: CASRWAGETGELFF.

The chain carries TRBV5-5 and TRBJ2-7; 8 bases align to TRBD1. The junction had 9 bases not matched to a gene; V was cut back by 0 bases and J by 1 base. The CDR3 consists of 17 residues. Germline V CDR1 and CDR2: SGHKS, YYEKEE (reference sequence). The CDR3 coding sequence is TGTGCCAGCAGCTTGGAGGACAGGGCCCCGGATTCCTACGAGCAGTACTTC. Protein: CASSLEDRAPDSYEQYF.

The rearrangement links TRBV11-3 to TRBJ2-7, with no clear D. The V and J ends lost 3 bases and 1 base respectively, with 10 bases between them. CDR3 size: 14 residues. Germline V gene data show CDR1 as SGHNT and CDR2 as YENEEA. The CDR3: CASSFDTFSYEQYF. CDR3 coding DNA: TGTGCCAGCAGCTTCGACACCTTTTCCTACGAGCAGTACTTC.

CDR3 nucleotides: TGTGCCAGCAAGCCGCACAGGGGGTCGGACGAGCAGTACTTC. This encodes CASKPHRGSDEQYF. The chain uses TRBV6-1 and TRBJ2-7; 8 bases are a match to TRBD1. The CDR3 covers 14 residues. V was pared by 7 bases and J by 5 bases, with 10 bases of the junction left unmatched. The germline gives CDR1 MNHNS, CDR2 SASEGT.

The chain combines TRBV7-3 with TRBJ2-1; the D is unclear. The CDR3 extends over 12 amino acids. Germline V gene lookup returns CDR1 SGHTA and CDR2 FQGTGA. Trimming stripped 5 bases from V and 5 bases from J, with 7 bases between. The CDR3: CASSRKNNEQFF. For the CDR3, the DNA is TGTGCCAGCAGCCGAAAAAACAATGAGCAGTTCTTC. Looking up the rest from reference TRBV7-3 and TRBJ2-1 gives the full variable domain: GAGVSQTPSNKVTEKGKYVELRCDPISGHTALYWYRQSLGQGPEFLIYFQGTGAADDSGLPNDRFFAVRPEGSVSTLKIQRTERGDSAVYLCASSRKNNEQFFGPGTRLTVL.

The rearrangement joins TRBV18 to TRBJ1-4; 7 nucleotides agree with TRBD1. V was clipped by 3 bases and J by 4 bases; unmatched bases: 11. The CDR3 has 17 residues. CDR1 and CDR2 (germline): KGHSH, LQKENI. In nucleotides, the CDR3 is TGTGCCAGCTCACCGACAGGGAACGAGGGAAGTAATGAAAAACTGTTTTTT. Translating it yields CASSPTGNEGSNEKLFF.

The chain employs TRBV11-2 and TRBJ2-7; D possibly corresponds to TRBD1 (5 bases). Looked up from germline, CDR1 is SGHAT and CDR2 is FQNNGV. This CDR3 contains 14 residues. Deletions cut 5 bases from V and 6 bases from J, with 17 bases between. Here the CDR3 DNA reads TGTGCCAGCAGCAGCTCCCAGGGCTTCGGCGAGCAGTACTTC. As protein: CASSSSQGFGEQYF.

This clone has a single count. This chain connects TRBV6-5 to TRBJ2-1; 7 bases are a match to TRBD2. Trimming took 6 bases from V and 2 from J; bases not matched to a gene: 7. Germline CDR1 reads MNHEY; CDR2 reads SVGAGI. CDR3 length: 15 residues. CDR3 sequence (DNA): TGTGCCAGCAGCCAAGCGGGGACGCCCTACAATGAGCAGTTCTTC. Its protein is CASSQAGTPYNEQFF.

This chain links TRBV5-4 with TRBJ2-5; 12 bases line up with TRBD2. The CDR3 totals 16 residues. The J segment lost 4 bases and the V segment lost 0 bases, leaving 4 bases of the junction unmatched. Germline lookup yields CDR1 SGHNT and CDR2 YYREEE (reference sequence). CDR3 sequence: CASSLALAGGAETQYF. The CDR3, as DNA: TGTGCCAGCAGCTTGGCTCTAGCGGGAGGGGCAGAGACCCAGTACTTC.

The V gene is TRBV5-1, the J gene TRBJ1-5; D gene uncertain. Germline lookup yields CDR1 SGHRS and CDR2 YFSETQ. The length of the CDR3 is 17 residues. The V and J ends lost 0 bases and 1 base respectively, with 14 bases between them. The CDR3 sequence: CASSLEAASGSNQPQHF. In nucleotides, the CDR3 is TGCGCCAGCAGCTTGGAGGCAGCGAGCGGAAGCAATCAGCCCCAGCATTTT.

This sequence joins TRBV15 and TRBJ2-7; D is uncertain. The CDR3 runs to 14 residues. V was shortened by 0 bases and J by 12 bases, with 18 bases between the two germline ends. The germline gives CDR1 LNHNV, CDR2 YYDKDF (reference sequence). As DNA, the CDR3 is TGTGCCACCAGCAGAGATGAGACGGCCGTTTTTCGGTACTTC. It encodes CATSRDETAVFRYF.

The V gene is TRBV28, the J gene TRBJ2-6, with 10 bases lining up with TRBD1. After removal of 6 bases from V and 2 bases from J, the junction contained 1 base not matched to a gene. The CDR3 sequence is 15 residues long. CDR1 and CDR2 from the germline V gene are MDHEN and SYDVKM. The CDR3 coding sequence is TGTGCCAGCAGCGGGACAGGGGCTGGGGCCAACGTCCTGACTTTC. Protein product: CASSGTGAGANVLTF.

The rearrangement uses TRBV19 and TRBJ2-1; TRBD1 or TRBD2 may be the D gene (5 bases each). This CDR3 has 13 amino acids. The V and J ends lost 6 bases and 4 bases respectively, with 10 bases between them. The V gene's germline CDR1 is LNHDA and CDR2 SQIVND (reference sequence). For the CDR3, the DNA is TGTGCCAGTAGCGGGACGCGGTACAATGAGCAGTTCTTC. It specifies CASSGTRYNEQFF.

The chain has TRBV19 and TRBJ1-5; D is unresolved. CDR1 and CDR2 from the germline V gene are LNHDA and SQIVND (reference sequence). The ends were cut back, 1 base at V and 9 bases at J, with 7 bases in the middle. CDR3 size: 12 residues. The CDR3 loop reads CASSIVLGPQHF. The CDR3 DNA sequence: TGTGCCAGTAGTATAGTGTTGGGGCCCCAGCATTTT.

V and J are TRBV28 and TRBJ1-1; no firm D call. Germline CDR1 reads MDHEN; CDR2 reads SYDVKM. CDR3 length equals 12 residues. Trimming cost V 5 bases and J 0 bases, with 4 bases left between them. The CDR3 here is CASSPLNTEAFF. CDR3 nucleotides: TGTGCCAGCAGTCCGCTGAACACTGAAGCTTTCTTT.

V usage is TRBV5-6 and J usage is TRBJ1-5, with a possible D match to TRBD1 (5 bases). Between the trimmed V and J ends, which lost 0 bases and 9 bases, there was a span of 13 bases. The length of the CDR3 is 14 residues. CDR1 is SGHDT and CDR2 is YYEEEE in the germline V gene. The CDR3 loop reads CASSLGQGRGPQHF. CDR3 in DNA: TGTGCCAGCAGCTTGGGCCAGGGAAGGGGGCCCCAGCATTTT.

The chain joins TRBV7-9 to TRBJ2-1, with D uncertain. Germline V gene data show CDR1 as SEHNR and CDR2 as FQNEAQ (reference sequence). Trimming removed 8 bases at V and 6 bases at J, with 20 bases between. The CDR3 spans 15 residues. CDR3 sequence: CASGDIRTSSNEQFF. CDR3 nucleotide sequence: TGTGCCAGCGGAGACATTAGAACGAGTAGCAATGAGCAGTTCTTC.